These T cell receptor beta chains were read from a single sample in a study of shared clonotypes between healthy human individuals. Produced via immunoSEQ multiplex PCR; TCRdb's table is partial and in-frame only. Of 700,000 or so clones detected, 72% appear once; the ten largest clones hold under 2%. The sample was memory CD4+ T cells sorted from blood. These receptor sequences come from a woman aged 25 to 39 in good health. CDR3s include the opening cysteine and the closing phenylalanine or tryptophan. The D gene is left open where the match is weak. Part of the rows lack a size; the others show once, few, many or a class for expanded clones.

TRBV25-1	TRBJ1-5	TRBD1	15	-	TGTGCCAGCAGTGAGGGGGACAGCACGGATCAGCCCCAGCATTTT	CASSEGDSTDQPQHF
TRBV19	TRBJ1-2	-	13	-	TGTGCCAGTAGTATTCTAGAATCAGATGGCTACACCTTC	CASSILESDGYTF
TRBV28	TRBJ1-2	TRBD1	16	-	TGTGCCAGCAGTTTAGTCGGGACAGGGTCAAACTATGGCTACACCTTC	CASSLVGTGSNYGYTF
TRBV4-2	TRBJ2-5	-	16	once	TGTGCCAGCAGCAGAGGGGGCTCGGAGGGAGAGGAGACCCAGTACTTC	CASSRGGSEGEETQYF
TRBV5-1	TRBJ2-1	-	15	-	TGCGCCAGCAGGAAGGCGGGGAGCTCCTACAATGAGCAGTTCTTC	CASRKAGSSYNEQFF
TRBV6-5	TRBJ2-5	-	14	-	TGTGCCAGCAGTCCTCGTCCGGAGTCAGAGACCCAGTACTTC	CASSPRPESETQYF
TRBV5-4	TRBJ1-3	-	15	-	TGTGCCAGCAGCGCGACAGAGAGCTCTGGAAACACCATATATTTT	CASSATESSGNTIYF
TRBV2	TRBJ2-5	TRBD2	15	few	TGTGCCAGCAAGGACCCTAGCGGGAGTGGAGAGACCCAGTACTTC	CASKDPSGSGETQYF
TRBV5-1	TRBJ2-7	TRBD2	15	few	TGCGCCAGCAGCCCGGGACTAGCGGGAACCAACGAGCAGTACTTC	CASSPGLAGTNEQYF
TRBV4-1	TRBJ2-7	TRBD1	16	-	TGCGCCAGCAGGGGATCGTGGGGACAGGGTAACTACGAGCAGTACTTC	CASRGSWGQGNYEQYF
TRBV6-4	TRBJ2-7	-	13	once	TGTGCCAGCAGTGAAAATCATGGCTACGAGCAGTACTTC	CASSENHGYEQYF
TRBV28	TRBJ1-4	TRBD1	15	few	TGTGCCAGCAGCCGTACAGGGGGCGCGAATGAAAAACTGTTTTTT	CASSRTGGANEKLFF
TRBV2	TRBJ1-4	-	12	few	TGTGCCAGCAGCGGGATTAATGAAAAACTGTTTTTT	CASSGINEKLFF
TRBV28	TRBJ2-7	TRBD2	17	-	TGTGCCAGCAGTTTATCGACTAGCGGACCTAGCTCCTACGAGCAGTACTTC	CASSLSTSGPSSYEQYF
TRBV30	TRBJ2-5	-	14	-	TGTGCCTGGAGTACCGGGAATAACGGGGAGACCCAGTACTTC	CAWSTGNNGETQYF
TRBV5-4	TRBJ1-6	-	14	few	TGTGCCAGCAGCTTGGAGCGGGGTAATTCACCCCTCCACTTT	CASSLERGNSPLHF
TRBV27	TRBJ2-2	-	15	-	TGTGCCAGCAGTTTTGGGGGAGGGGGCACCGGGGAGCTGTTTTTT	CASSFGGGGTGELFF
TRBV11-2	TRBJ1-5	TRBD1	14	-	TGTGCCAGCAGCGACAGGGGAAGCAATCAGCCCCAGCATTTT	CASSDRGSNQPQHF
TRBV10-3	TRBJ2-3	TRBD2	16	-	TGTGCCATCAGTGGACGGGGGCTAGCGGGAGTGGATACGCAGTATTTT	CAISGRGLAGVDTQYF
TRBV25-1	TRBJ1-5	TRBD1	17	-	TGTGCCAGCAGTGAAAGGTTTCGGGACAGGGGTAATCAGCCCCAGCATTTT	CASSERFRDRGNQPQHF
TRBV27	TRBJ1-2	-	16	few	TGTGCCAGCAGTTTATCCGGGACATCCAGCTCCTATGGCTACACCTTC	CASSLSGTSSSYGYTF
TRBV7-9	TRBJ2-1	TRBD1	16	-	TGTGCCAGCAGCCCCCCATGGGGCGGGACAGGCAATGAGCAGTTCTTC	CASSPPWGGTGNEQFF
TRBV7-8	TRBJ1-2	TRBD1	15	once	TGTGCCAGCAGCCTCCGGAGGACAGGGGGCGATGGCTACACCTTC	CASSLRRTGGDGYTF
TRBV2	TRBJ2-5	TRBD2	18	many	TGTGCCAGCAGTGTATCGAGTAGACTAGCGGGCCGGCAAGAGACCCAGTACTTC	CASSVSSRLAGRQETQYF
TRBV5-1	TRBJ2-2	TRBD1	15	few	TGCGCCAGCACTCTCCGGGACAGACCCACCGGGGAGCTGTTTTTT	CASTLRDRPTGELFF
TRBV19	TRBJ1-4	-	14	-	TGTGCCAGCCGAGGGGGAGCAACTAATGAAAAACTGTTTTTT	CASRGGATNEKLFF
TRBV5-1	TRBJ2-5	-	14	-	TGCGCCAGCAGCTTGTCTGGGATCCAAAAGACCCAGTACTTC	CASSLSGIQKTQYF
TRBV28	TRBJ2-4	TRBD1	14	-	TGTGCCAGCAGTTTACCCCAGGGGGTGAACATTCAGTACTTC	CASSLPQGVNIQYF
TRBV6-4	TRBJ2-1	-	12	-	TGTGCCAGCAGAGGTAATTACAATGAGCAGTTCTTC	CASRGNYNEQFF
TRBV5-1	TRBJ2-3	-	12	-	TGCGCCAGCAACGAGGGGAGGGATACGCAGTATTTT	CASNEGRDTQYF
TRBV11-3	TRBJ2-5	-	13	-	TGTGCCAGCAGCTTAGGCCAACAAGAGACCCAGTACTTC	CASSLGQQETQYF
TRBV5-1	TRBJ2-1	-	12	-	TGCGCCAGCAGCTGGTCCTACAATGAGCAGTTCTTC	CASSWSYNEQFF
TRBV5-1	TRBJ2-3	-	15	-	TGCGCCAGCAGCTTGGGTTGGGGCGGGACAGATACGCAGTATTTT	CASSLGWGGTDTQYF
TRBV5-1	TRBJ2-1	TRBD1	14	-	TGCGCCAGCAGCTTGGTTCAACAGGGGAATGAGCAGTTCTTC	CASSLVQQGNEQFF
TRBV18	TRBJ1-1	-	15	-	TGTGCCAGCTCACCACGGGGGACATCGAACACTGAAGCTTTCTTT	CASSPRGTSNTEAFF
TRBV5-1	TRBJ2-7	TRBD1	15	-	TGCGCCAGCAGCTTGGCCGCGGGACAGGGAGACGAGCAGTACTTC	CASSLAAGQGDEQYF
TRBV5-1	TRBJ2-5	-	15	-	TGCGCCAGCAGCTTGTTCTCCGCTGAGAGGGAGACCCAGTACTTC	CASSLFSAERETQYF
TRBV28	TRBJ2-7	-	15	-	TGTGCCAGCAGGGGGCGAGGGGCGGGCTCCTACGAGCAGTACTTC	CASRGRGAGSYEQYF
TRBV14	TRBJ2-3	-	16	-	TGTGCCAGCAGCCAAGTTGGAGGAGCTAGCACAGATACGCAGTATTTT	CASSQVGGASTDTQYF
TRBV27	TRBJ2-2	TRBD2	16	-	TGTGCCAGCAGTCCGGGGACTAGCGGGTCCACCGGGGAGCTGTTTTTT	CASSPGTSGSTGELFF
TRBV7-6	TRBJ2-1	-	15	-	TGTGCCAGCAGCTTAATGGGTGGTACTTACAATGAGCAGTTCTTC	CASSLMGGTYNEQFF
TRBV21-1	TRBJ2-7	-	13	few	TGTGCCAGGCACCCGGGACGCTTCTACGAGCAGTACTTC	CARHPGRFYEQYF
TRBV5-1	TRBJ2-3	-	12	-	TGCGCCAGCAGCTTAGGGGCAGATACGCAGTATTTT	CASSLGADTQYF
TRBV5-1	TRBJ2-1	TRBD2	15	-	TGCGCCAGCAGCTCCGCTAGCGGATCCTACAATGAGCAGTTCTTC	CASSSASGSYNEQFF
TRBV18	TRBJ2-7	-	15	-	TGTGCCAGCTCACCAGCCCAAGGCAGGCGGGTCGAGCAGTACTTC	CASSPAQGRRVEQYF
TRBV11-2	TRBJ2-2	TRBD2	16	-	TGTGCCAGCAGCCCCGGTGGTAGCGGGGACACCGGGGAGCTGTTTTTT	CASSPGGSGDTGELFF
TRBV20-1	TRBJ2-1	TRBD2	11	-	TGCAGTGCAGAGGGGACTAGCGAGCAGTTCTTC	CSAEGTSEQFF
TRBV28	TRBJ2-5	TRBD1	13	-	TGTGCCAGCAGTGTAGGGGGCAAAGAGACCCAGTACTTC	CASSVGGKETQYF
TRBV5-4	TRBJ1-4	TRBD1	13	-	TGTGCCAGCAACCAAGGACAGGGCGGAAAACTGTTTTTT	CASNQGQGGKLFF
TRBV6-4	TRBJ2-3	-	15	-	TGTGCCAGCAGTGAGAGGGGGGAGGGCACAGATACGCAGTATTTT	CASSERGEGTDTQYF
TRBV28	TRBJ1-2	-	17	-	TGTGCCAGCAGCCCCCCCGGCGGCCTATCTTGGAACTATGGCTACACCTTC	CASSPPGGLSWNYGYTF
TRBV4-2	TRBJ1-1	-	14	-	TGTGCCAGCAGCCAAGATGGGGGAGGGACTGAAGCTTTCTTT	CASSQDGGGTEAFF